This T cell receptor beta chain emerged from a study of blood T cell repertoires in COVID-19. Overall study: Italy, Spain and the United States were the sources of the convalescent and acute COVID-19 samples.

The CDR3 runs to 13 residues. V lost 6 bases and J 0 bases, leaving 9 bases between the germline ends. Method: immunoSEQ multiplex PCR; TCRdb's copy keeps in-frame clones and lacks some. The table records roughly 150,000 clones, 88% of them present only once. Sequencing was carried out using peripheral blood. This receptor was identified in a man in his forties or fifties who had recovered from COVID-19. This sequence joins TRBV12-3 or TRBV12-4 and TRBJ2-7; tentative D call: TRBD1 (6 bases). CDR3: CASRQGSSYEQYF. Written as DNA, the CDR3 is TGTGCCAGCAGGCAGGGGAGCTCCTACGAGCAGTACTTC.